This T cell receptor (beta chain) is from a study of blood T cell repertoires in COVID-19. Across the whole study: Samples representing acute and convalescent COVID-19 were sourced from the United States, Italy and Spain. From T cells, B-cell-depleted T cells, or PBMCs came the material, which was cDNA or gDNA.

Source study methods: Scientists estimated how many nucleated cells there were by amplifying reference gene primers. Measured with immunoSEQ multiplex PCR; TCRdb has only the in-frame clones, and not every one. V, J and clone size derive from that table, while D and trimming were established from the DNA sequence. Among under 130,000 clones listed, around nine tenths were seen once. The CDR3 spans 15 residues. Trimming cost V 3 bases and J 3 bases; bases outside gene matches: 5. CDR1 is SGHNT and CDR2 is YENEEA in the germline V gene. The receptor's source is a human donor in a cohort sampled during active COVID-19. This chain connects TRBV11-3 to TRBJ2-3; TRBD1 matches 8 bases. The sequenced sample consisted of peripheral blood. The CDR3 nucleotides are TGTGCCAGCAGCTTGACAGGGGATGGGACAGATACGCAGTATTTT. This codes for CASSLTGDGTDTQYF.